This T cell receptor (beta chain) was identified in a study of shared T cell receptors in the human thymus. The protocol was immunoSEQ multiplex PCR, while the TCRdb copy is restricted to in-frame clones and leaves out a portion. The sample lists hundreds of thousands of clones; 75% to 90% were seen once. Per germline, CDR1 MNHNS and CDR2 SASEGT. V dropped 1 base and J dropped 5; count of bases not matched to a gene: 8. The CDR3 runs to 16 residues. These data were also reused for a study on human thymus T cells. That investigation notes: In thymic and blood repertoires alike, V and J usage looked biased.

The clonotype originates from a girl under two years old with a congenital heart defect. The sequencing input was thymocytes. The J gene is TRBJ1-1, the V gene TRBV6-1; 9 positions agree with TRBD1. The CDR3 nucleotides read TGTGCCAGCAGTGAAGTGCGGGACAGGGCCATAACTGAAGCTTTCTTT. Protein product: CASSEVRDRAITEAFF.